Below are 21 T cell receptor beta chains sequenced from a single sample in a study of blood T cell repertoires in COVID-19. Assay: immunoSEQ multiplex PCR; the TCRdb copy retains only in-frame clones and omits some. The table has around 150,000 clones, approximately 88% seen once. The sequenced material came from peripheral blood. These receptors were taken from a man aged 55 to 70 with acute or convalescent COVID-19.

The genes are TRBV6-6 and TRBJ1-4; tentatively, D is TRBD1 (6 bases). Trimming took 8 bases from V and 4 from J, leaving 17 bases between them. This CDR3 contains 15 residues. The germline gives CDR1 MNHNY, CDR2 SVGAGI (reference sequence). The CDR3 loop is CASHRSQGLNEKLFF. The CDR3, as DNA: TGTGCCAGCCACCGGAGCCAGGGGCTTAATGAAAAACTGTTTTTT.

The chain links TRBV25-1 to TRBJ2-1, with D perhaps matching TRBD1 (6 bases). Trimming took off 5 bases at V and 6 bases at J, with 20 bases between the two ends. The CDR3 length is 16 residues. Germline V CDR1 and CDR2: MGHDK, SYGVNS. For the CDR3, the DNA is TGTGCCAGCAGTCAGGCCGGGGCAGGGGAGTCCAATGAGCAGTTCTTC. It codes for CASSQAGAGESNEQFF.

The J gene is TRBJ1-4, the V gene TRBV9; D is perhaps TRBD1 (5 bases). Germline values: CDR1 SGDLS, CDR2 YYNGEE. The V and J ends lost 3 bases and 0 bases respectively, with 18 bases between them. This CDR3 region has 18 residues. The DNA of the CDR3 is TGTGCCAGCAGCGGGCCCCAGGGTAGGGGAACAACTAATGAAAAACTGTTTTTT. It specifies CASSGPQGRGTTNEKLFF.

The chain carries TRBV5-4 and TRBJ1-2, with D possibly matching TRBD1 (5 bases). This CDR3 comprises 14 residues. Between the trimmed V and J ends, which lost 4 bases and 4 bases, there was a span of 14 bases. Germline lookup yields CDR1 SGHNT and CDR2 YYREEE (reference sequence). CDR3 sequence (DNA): TGTGCCAGCAGCACCGGACAAGTACCCTATGGCTACACCTTC. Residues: CASSTGQVPYGYTF.

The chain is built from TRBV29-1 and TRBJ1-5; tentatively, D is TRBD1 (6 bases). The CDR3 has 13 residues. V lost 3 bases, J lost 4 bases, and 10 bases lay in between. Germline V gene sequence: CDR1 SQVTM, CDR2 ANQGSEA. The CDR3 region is CSVDGGANQPQHF. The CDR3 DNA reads TGCAGCGTTGACGGGGGGGCGAATCAGCCCCAGCATTTT.

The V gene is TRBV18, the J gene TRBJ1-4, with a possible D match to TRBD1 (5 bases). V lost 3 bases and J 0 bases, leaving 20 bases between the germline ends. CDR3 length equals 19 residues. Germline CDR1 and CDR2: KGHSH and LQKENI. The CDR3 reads CASSPYQPRQTATNEKLFF. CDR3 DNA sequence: TGTGCCAGCTCACCGTACCAACCGCGACAGACTGCAACTAATGAAAAACTGTTTTTT.

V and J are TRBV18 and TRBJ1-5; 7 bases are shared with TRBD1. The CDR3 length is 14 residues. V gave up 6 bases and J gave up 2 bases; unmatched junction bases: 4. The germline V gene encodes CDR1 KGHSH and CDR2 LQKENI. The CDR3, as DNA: TGTGCCAGCTCGTCAGGACAGGGCAATCAGCCCCAGCATTTT. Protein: CASSSGQGNQPQHF.

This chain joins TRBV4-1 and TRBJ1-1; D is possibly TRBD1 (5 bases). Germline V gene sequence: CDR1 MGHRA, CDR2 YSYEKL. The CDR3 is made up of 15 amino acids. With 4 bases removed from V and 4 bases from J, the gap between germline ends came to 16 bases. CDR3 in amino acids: CASSPDGGVATEAFF. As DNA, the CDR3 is TGCGCCAGCAGCCCAGACGGGGGGGTGGCCACTGAAGCTTTCTTT.

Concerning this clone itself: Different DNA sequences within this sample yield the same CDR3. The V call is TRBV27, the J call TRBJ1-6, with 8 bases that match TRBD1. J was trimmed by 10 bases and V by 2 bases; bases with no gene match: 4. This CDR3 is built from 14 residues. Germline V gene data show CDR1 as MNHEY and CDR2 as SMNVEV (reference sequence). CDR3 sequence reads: CASSLQGARSPLHF. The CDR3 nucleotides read TGTGCCAGCAGTTTACAGGGGGCGAGGTCACCCCTCCACTTT.

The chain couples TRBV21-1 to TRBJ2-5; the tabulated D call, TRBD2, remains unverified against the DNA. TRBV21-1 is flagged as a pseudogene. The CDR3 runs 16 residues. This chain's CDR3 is CASSKRYEGRSETQYF. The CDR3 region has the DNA TGTGCCAGCAGCAAACGATACGAGGGGAGGTCGGAGACCCAGTACTTC.

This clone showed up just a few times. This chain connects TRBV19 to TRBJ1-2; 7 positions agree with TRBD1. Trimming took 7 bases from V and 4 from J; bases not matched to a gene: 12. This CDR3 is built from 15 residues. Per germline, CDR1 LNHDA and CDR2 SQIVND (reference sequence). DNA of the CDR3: TGTGCCAGTACCAAATGGGACAGATCCGTCTATGGCTACACCTTC. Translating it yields CASTKWDRSVYGYTF.

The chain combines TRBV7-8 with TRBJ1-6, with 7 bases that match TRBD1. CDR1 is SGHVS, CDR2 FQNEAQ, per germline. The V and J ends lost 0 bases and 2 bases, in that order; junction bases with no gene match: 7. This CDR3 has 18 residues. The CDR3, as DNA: TGTGCCAGCAGCTTAGCGGTTGGAGGGGGCGCCTATAATTCACCCCTCCACTTT. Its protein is CASSLAVGGGAYNSPLHF.

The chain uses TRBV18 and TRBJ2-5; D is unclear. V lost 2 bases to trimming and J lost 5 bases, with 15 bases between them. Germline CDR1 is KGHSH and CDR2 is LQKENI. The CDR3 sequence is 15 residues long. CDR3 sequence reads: CASSPTSRPMETQYF. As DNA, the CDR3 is TGTGCCAGCTCACCAACGTCCAGGCCTATGGAGACCCAGTACTTC.

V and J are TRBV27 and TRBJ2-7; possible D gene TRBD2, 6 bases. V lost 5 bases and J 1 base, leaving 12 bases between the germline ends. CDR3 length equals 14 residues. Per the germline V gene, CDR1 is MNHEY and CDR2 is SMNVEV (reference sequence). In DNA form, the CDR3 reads TGTGCCAGCAGTGGACGGGGGATGTCCTACGAGCAGTACTTC. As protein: CASSGRGMSYEQYF.

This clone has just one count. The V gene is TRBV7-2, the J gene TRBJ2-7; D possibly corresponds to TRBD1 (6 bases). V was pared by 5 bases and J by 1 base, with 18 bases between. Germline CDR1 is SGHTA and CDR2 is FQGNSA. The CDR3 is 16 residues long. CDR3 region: CASSDPGTLGSYEQYF. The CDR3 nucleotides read TGTGCCAGCAGCGACCCCGGGACACTCGGATCCTACGAGCAGTACTTC.

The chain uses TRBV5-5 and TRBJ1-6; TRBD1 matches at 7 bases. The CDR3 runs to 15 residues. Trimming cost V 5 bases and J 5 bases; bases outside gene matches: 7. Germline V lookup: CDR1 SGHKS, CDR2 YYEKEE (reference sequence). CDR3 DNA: TGTGCCAGCAGTTGGAAGGGACAGAATAATTCACCCCTCCACTTT. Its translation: CASSWKGQNNSPLHF.

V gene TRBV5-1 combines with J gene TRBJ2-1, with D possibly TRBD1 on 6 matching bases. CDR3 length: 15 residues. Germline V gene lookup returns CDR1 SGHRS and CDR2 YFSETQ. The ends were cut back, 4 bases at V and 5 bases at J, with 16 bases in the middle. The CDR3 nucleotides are TGCGCCAGCAGCCTAGTCCCCGGGACAAACAATGAGCAGTTCTTC. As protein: CASSLVPGTNNEQFF.

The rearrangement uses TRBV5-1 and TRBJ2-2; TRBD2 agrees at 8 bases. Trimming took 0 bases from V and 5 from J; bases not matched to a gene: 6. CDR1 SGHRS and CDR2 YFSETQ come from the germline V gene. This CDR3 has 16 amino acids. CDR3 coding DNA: TGCGCCAGCAGCTTGGTGGCGGGGGGCCTTACCGGGGAGCTGTTTTTT. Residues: CASSLVAGGLTGELFF. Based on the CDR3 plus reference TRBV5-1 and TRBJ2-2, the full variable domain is KAGVTQTPRYLIKTRGQQVTLSCSPISGHRSVSWYQQTPGQGLQFLFEYFSETQRNKGNFPGRFSGRQFSNSRSEMNVSTLELGDSALYLCASSLVAGGLTGELFFGEGSRLTVL.

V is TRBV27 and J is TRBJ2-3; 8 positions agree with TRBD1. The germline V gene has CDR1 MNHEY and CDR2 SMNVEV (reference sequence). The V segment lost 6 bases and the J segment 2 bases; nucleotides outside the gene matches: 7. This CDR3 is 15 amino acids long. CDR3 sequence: CASSYPGQDTDTQYF. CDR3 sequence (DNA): TGTGCCAGCAGCTACCCGGGACAGGACACAGATACGCAGTATTTT.

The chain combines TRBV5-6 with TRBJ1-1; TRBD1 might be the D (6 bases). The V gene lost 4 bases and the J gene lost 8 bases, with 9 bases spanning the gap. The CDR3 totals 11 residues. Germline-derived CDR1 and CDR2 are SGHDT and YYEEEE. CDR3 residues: CASSADSEAFF. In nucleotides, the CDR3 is TGTGCCAGCAGCGCGGACAGCGAAGCTTTCTTT.

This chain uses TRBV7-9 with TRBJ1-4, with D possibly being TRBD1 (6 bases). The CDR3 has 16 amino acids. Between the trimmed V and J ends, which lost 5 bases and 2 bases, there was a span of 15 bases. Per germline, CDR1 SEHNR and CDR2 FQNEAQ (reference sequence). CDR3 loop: CASSPVGGSTNEKLFF. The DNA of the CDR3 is TGTGCCAGCAGCCCCGTTGGGGGCAGTACTAATGAAAAACTGTTTTTT.